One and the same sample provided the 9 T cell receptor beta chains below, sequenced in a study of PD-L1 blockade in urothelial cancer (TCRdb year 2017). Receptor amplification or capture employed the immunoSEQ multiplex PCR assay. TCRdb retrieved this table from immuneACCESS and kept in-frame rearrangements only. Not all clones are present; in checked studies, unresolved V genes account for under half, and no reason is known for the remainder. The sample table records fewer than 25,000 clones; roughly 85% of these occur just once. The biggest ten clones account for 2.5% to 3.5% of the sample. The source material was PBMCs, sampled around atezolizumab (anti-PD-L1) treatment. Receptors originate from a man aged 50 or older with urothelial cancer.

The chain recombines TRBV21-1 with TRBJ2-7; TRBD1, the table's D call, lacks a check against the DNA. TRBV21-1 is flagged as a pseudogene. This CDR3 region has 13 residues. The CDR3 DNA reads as TGTGCCAGCAGCTCAGGGGGATTGTACGAGCAGTACTTC. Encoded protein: CASSSGGLYEQYF.

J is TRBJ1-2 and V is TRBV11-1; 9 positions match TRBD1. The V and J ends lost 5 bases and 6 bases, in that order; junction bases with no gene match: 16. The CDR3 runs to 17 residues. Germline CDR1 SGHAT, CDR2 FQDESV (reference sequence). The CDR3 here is CASSTGGQGIILDGYTF. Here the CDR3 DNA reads TGTGCCAGCAGCACAGGGGGACAGGGAATAATATTGGATGGCTACACCTTC.

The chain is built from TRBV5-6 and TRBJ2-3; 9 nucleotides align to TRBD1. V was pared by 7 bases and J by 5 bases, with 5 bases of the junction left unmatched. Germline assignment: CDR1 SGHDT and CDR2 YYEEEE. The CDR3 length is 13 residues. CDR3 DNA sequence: TGTGCCAGCGGGGACAGGGATGGAGATACGCAGTATTTT. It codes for CASGDRDGDTQYF. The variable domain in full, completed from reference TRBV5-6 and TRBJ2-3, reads DAGVTQSPTHLIKTRGQQVTLRCSPKSGHDTVSWYQQALGQGPQFIFQYYEEEERQRGNFPDRFSGHQFPNYSSELNVNALLLGDSALYLCASGDRDGDTQYFGPGTRLTVL.

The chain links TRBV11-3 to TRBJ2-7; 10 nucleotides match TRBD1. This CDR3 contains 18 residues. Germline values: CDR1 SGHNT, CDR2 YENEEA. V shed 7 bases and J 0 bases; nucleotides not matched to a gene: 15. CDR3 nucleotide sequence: TGTGCCAGCACACCAAGGACAGGGGGATTTGAGAGCTCCTACGAGCAGTACTTC. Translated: CASTPRTGGFESSYEQYF.

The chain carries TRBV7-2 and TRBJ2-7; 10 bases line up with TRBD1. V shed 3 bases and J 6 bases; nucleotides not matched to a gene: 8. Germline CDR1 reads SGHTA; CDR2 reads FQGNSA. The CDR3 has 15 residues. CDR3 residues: CASSLWDRGIGEQYF. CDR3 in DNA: TGTGCCAGCAGCTTGTGGGACAGGGGAATCGGCGAGCAGTACTTC.

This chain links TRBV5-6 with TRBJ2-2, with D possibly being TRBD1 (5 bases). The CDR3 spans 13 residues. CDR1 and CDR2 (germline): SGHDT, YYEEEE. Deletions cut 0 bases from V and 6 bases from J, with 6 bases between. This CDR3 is CASSLVGPGELFF. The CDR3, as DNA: TGTGCCAGCAGCTTGGTGGGGCCCGGGGAGCTGTTTTTT.

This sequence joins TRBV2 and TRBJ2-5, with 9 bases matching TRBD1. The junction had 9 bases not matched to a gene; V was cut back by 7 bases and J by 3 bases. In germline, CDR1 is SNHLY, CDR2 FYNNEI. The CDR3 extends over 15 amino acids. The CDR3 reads CASTPGGTGKETQYF. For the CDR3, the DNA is TGTGCCAGCACCCCTGGGGGGACAGGGAAAGAGACCCAGTACTTC.

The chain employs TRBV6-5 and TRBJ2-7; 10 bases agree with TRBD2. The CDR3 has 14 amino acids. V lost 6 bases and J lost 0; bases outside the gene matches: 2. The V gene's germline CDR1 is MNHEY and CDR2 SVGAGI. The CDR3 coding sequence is TGTGCCAGCAGATCTAGCGGGAGCTCCTACGAGCAGTACTTC. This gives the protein CASRSSGSSYEQYF.

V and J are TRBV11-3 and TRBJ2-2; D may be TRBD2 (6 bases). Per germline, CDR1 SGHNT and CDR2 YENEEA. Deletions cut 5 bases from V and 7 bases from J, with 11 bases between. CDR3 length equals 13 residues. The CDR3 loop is CASSRAGGGELFF. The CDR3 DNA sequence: TGTGCCAGCAGCCGAGCCGGGGGCGGGGAGCTGTTTTTT.